This TCR beta chain was retrieved from a study of cytomegalovirus exposure and HLA in healthy donors. It was with 60 Vbeta and 13 Jbeta primers that the PCR ran. Measured with immunoSEQ multiplex PCR; TCRdb has only the in-frame clones, and not every one. The repertoire holds fewer than 250,000 clones, over 75% seen once, with less than 2% in the top ten. This clone was seen a handful of times. With 4 bases clipped from V and 1 base from J, the junction kept 4 bases outside the gene matches. Germline V gives CDR1 SGHRS, CDR2 YFSETQ. The CDR3 consists of 14 residues. The source material was PBMCs. The TCR sequence derives from a male donor in good health and CMV-seronegative. This chain connects TRBV5-1 to TRBJ1-1; 7 bases align to TRBD1. The CDR3 reads CASSPGTANTEAFF. The CDR3 nucleotides read TGCGCCAGCAGCCCCGGGACAGCGAACACTGAAGCTTTCTTT.